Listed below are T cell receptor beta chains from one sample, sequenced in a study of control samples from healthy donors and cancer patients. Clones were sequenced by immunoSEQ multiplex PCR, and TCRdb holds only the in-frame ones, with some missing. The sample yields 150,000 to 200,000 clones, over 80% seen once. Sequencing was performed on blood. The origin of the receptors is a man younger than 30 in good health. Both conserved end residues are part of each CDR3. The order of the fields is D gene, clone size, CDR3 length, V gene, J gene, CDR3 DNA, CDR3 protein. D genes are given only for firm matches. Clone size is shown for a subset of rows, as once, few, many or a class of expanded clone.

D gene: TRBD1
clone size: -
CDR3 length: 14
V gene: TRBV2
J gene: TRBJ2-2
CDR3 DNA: TGTGCCAGCAGGGGGACAGGGGGGACCGGGGAGCTGTTTTTT
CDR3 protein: CASRGTGGTGELFF

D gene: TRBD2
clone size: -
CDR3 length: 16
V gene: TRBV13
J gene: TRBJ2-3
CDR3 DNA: TGTGCCAGCAGCTTCCCGGGAGGGCGGGGTACAGATACGCAGTATTTT
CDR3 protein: CASSFPGGRGTDTQYF

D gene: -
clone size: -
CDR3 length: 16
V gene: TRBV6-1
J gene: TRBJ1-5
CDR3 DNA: TGTGCCAGCAGTGAAAGGGGTGCGAGTAGCAATCAGCCCCAGCATTTT
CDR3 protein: CASSERGASSNQPQHF

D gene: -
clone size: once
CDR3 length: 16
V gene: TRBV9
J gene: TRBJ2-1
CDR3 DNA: TGTGCCAGCAGCGTAGAACTTCCCGGACGGTACAATGAGCAGTTCTTC
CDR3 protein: CASSVELPGRYNEQFF

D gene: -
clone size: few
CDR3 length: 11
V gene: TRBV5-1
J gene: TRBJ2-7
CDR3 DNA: TGCGCCAGCAGCTATGGGAGCGAGCAGTACTTC
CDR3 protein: CASSYGSEQYF

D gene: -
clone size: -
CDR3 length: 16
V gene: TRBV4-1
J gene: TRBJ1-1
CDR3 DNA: TGCGCCAGCAGCCCCCCCGGGAGGGGAATGAACACTGAAGCTTTCTTT
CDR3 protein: CASSPPGRGMNTEAFF

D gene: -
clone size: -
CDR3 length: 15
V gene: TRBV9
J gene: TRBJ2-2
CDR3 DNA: TGTGCCAGCAGCGCTGGGCGCCGCGGCACCGGGGAGCTGTTTTTT
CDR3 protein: CASSAGRRGTGELFF

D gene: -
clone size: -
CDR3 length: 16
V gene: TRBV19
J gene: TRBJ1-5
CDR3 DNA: TGTGCCAGTAGTATAGTGGGAGGTTTACCAACCCGGCCCCAGCATTTT
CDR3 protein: CASSIVGGLPTRPQHF

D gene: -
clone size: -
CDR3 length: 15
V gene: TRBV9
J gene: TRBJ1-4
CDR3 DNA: TGTGCCAGCAGCTCCGTGGGGAGACCTAATGAAAAACTGTTTTTT
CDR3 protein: CASSSVGRPNEKLFF

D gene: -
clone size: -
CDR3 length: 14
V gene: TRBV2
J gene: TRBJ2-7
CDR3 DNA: TGTGCCAGCAGTGAACGGGGAAATTCCTACGAGCAGTACTTC
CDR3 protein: CASSERGNSYEQYF

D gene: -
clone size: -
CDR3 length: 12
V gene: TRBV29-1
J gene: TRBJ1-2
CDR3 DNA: TGCAGCGTTGGCCCCCTCGGAGGGGGCTACACCTTC
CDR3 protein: CSVGPLGGGYTF

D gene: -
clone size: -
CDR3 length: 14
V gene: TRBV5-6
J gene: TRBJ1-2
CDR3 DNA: TGTGCCAGCAGCTTGGCCGGGGGAGCCTCGGGCTACACCTTC
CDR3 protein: CASSLAGGASGYTF

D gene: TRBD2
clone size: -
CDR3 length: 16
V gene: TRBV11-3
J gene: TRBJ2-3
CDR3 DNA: TGTGCCAGCAGCATGGGACTAGCGGGGGGGACAGATACGCAGTATTTT
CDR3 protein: CASSMGLAGGTDTQYF

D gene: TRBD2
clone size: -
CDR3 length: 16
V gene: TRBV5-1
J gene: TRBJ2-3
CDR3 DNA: TGCGCCAGCAGCGAGGGCGGGGGGGCCTACACAGATACGCAGTATTTT
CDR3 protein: CASSEGGGAYTDTQYF

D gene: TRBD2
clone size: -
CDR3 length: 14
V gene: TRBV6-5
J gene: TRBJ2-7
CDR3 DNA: TGTGCCAGCAGGTCAAGCGGGGCAACCTACGAGCAGTACTTC
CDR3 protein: CASRSSGATYEQYF

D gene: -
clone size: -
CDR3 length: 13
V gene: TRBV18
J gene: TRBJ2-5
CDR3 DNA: TGTGCCAGCTCACCGCCCAGCGCCGAGACCCAGTACTTC
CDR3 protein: CASSPPSAETQYF

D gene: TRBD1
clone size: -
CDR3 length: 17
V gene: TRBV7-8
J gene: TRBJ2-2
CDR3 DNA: TGTGCCAGCAGCTTAGCCGCGGACAGGGCGAACACCGGGGAGCTGTTTTTT
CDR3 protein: CASSLAADRANTGELFF

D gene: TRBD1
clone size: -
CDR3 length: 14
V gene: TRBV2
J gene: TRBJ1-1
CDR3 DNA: TGTGCCAGCAGTGAAGAAGGGCAGGGGGTGGCGGCTTTCTTT
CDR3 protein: CASSEEGQGVAAFF

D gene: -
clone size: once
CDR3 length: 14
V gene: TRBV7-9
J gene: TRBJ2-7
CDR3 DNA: TGTGCCAGCAGCTTAGGACGGACAGAGTACGAGCAGTACTTC
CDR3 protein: CASSLGRTEYEQYF

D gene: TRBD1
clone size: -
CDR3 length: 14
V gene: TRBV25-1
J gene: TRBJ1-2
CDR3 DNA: TGTGCCAGCAGTGACCCCGGGACAGGCAAGGGCTACACCTTC
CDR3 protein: CASSDPGTGKGYTF

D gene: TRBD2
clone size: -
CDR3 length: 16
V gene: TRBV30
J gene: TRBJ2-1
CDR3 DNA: TGTGCCTGGAGAGATTTAAGACTAGCGGTAGCAAATGAGCAGTTCTTC
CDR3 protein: CAWRDLRLAVANEQFF

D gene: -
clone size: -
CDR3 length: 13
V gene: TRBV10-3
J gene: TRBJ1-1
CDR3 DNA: TGTGCCATCAGTGAGTCGGCCCACCAAGAGGCTTTCTTT
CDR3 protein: CAISESAHQEAFF

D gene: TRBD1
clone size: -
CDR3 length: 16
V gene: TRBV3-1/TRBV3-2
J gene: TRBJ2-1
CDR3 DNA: TGTGCCAGCAGCCAAGTCCGGGGACAGGGTGGCAATGAGCAGTTCTTC
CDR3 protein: CASSQVRGQGGNEQFF

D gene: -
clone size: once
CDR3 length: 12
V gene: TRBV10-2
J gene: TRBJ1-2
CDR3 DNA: TGCGCCAGCAGCTCGGACAGTTATGGCTACACCTTC
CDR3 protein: CASSSDSYGYTF

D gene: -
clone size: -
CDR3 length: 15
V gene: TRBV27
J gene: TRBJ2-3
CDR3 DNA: TGTGCCAGCAGTCCTCGGTTGGGAGGCACAGATACGCAGTATTTT
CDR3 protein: CASSPRLGGTDTQYF

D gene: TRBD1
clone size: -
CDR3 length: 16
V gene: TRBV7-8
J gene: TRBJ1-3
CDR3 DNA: TGTGCCAGCAGCGCCCGGGGACAGGTATCGGGAAACACCATATATTTT
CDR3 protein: CASSARGQVSGNTIYF

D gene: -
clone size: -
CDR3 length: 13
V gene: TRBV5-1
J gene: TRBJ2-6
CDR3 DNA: TGCGCCAGCAGCTTGGAAGTCGAAAACGTCCTGACTTTC
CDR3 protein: CASSLEVENVLTF

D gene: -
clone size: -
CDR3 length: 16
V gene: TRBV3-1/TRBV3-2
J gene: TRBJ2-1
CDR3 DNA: TGTGCCAGCAAGCGAACAGGGGAGGGTAGTGGCAATGAGCAGTTCTTC
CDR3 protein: CASKRTGEGSGNEQFF

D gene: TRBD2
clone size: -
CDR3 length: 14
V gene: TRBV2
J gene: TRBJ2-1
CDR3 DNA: TGTGCCAGCATTCCACTAGCGGGGTACAATGAGCAGTTCTTC
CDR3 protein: CASIPLAGYNEQFF

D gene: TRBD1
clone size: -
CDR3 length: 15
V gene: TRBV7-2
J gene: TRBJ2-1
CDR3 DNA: TGTGCCAGCAGCCGCGACAGGGGGATATACAATGAGCAGTTCTTC
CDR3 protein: CASSRDRGIYNEQFF

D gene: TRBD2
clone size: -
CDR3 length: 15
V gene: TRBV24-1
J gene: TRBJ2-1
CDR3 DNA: TGTGCCACCGGCGGCGGGGGGACGGACTACAATGAGCAGTTCTTC
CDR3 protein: CATGGGGTDYNEQFF

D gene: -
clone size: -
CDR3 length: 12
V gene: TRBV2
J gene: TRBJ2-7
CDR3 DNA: TGTGCCAGCCGACAGATACCCCACGAGCAGTACTTC
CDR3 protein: CASRQIPHEQYF

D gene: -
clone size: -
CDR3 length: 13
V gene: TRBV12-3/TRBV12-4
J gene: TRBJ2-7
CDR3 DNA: TGTGCCAGCAGCCAGGGAAGTGGTGTCGAGCAGTACTTC
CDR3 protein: CASSQGSGVEQYF

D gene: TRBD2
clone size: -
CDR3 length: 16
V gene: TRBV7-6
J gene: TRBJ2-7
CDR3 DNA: TGTGCCAGCAGCCCGACGACCGGGACTAGCGACTACGAGCAGTACTTC
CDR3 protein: CASSPTTGTSDYEQYF

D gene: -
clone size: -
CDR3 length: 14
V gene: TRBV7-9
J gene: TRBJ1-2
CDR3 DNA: TGTGCCAGCCCCCTAAGGGGGAGCCTGGATGGCTACACCTTC
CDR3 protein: CASPLRGSLDGYTF

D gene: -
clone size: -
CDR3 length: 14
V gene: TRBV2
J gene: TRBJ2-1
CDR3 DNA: TGTGCCAGCAAGGATGGGACTCACTACAATGAGCAGTTCTTC
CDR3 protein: CASKDGTHYNEQFF

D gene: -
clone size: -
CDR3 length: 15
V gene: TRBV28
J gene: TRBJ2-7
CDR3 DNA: TGTGCCAGCAACAGAGCCGGGACCGCCATAGGACGGCAGTACTTC
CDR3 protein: CASNRAGTAIGRQYF

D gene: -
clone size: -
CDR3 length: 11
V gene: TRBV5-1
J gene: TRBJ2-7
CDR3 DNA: TGCGCCAGCAGCTTATACTACGAGCAGTACTTC
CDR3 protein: CASSLYYEQYF

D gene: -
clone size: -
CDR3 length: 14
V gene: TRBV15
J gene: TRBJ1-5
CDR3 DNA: TGTGCCACCAGCAGAGACCCAGGTTCTCAGCCCCAGCATTTT
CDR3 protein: CATSRDPGSQPQHF

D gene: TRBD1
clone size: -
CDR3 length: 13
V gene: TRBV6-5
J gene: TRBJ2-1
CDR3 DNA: TGTGCCACCAGGGGACAGGGTTACAATGAGCAGTTCTTC
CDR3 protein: CATRGQGYNEQFF

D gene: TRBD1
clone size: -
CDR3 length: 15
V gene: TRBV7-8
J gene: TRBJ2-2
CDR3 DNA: TGTGCCAGCAGCTTTGGGACAGTAAACACCGGGGAGCTGTTTTTT
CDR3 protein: CASSFGTVNTGELFF